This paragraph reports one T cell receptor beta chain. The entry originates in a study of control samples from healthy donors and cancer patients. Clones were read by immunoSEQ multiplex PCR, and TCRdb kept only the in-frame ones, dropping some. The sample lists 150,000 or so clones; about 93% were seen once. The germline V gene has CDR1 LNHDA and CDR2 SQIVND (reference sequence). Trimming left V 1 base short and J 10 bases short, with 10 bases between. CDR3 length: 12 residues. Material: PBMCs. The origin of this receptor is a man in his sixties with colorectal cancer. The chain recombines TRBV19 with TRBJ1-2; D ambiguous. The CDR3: CASSIGGGVYTF. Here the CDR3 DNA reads TGTGCCAGTAGTATAGGAGGCGGGGTCTACACCTTC.